This T cell receptor (beta chain) was identified in a study of long-term antiretroviral therapy in people with HIV. Study overall: Some samples came about a decade before the 2015 immediate-ART recommendation, and these were the earliest. Findings of the study overall: Even long-term ART left TRB diversity below transplant donor controls, despite gains. Pre-ART clonal expansions dominated every time point's repertoire.

Held in samples before DNA extraction were about 0.85-11 million cryopreserved PBMC. Running of the v3.0 immunoSEQ assay took place at survey level. Assay: immunoSEQ multiplex PCR; the TCRdb copy retains only in-frame clones and omits some. The sample has about 28,000 clones; nearly 95% are singletons. Notes on this clone: Its specificity is not known.

With 8 bases removed from V and 5 bases from J, the gap between germline ends came to 18 bases. This CDR3 has 15 amino acids. Germline values: CDR1 MNHEY, CDR2 SMNVEV (reference sequence). V and J are TRBV27 and TRBJ1-4; D perhaps matches TRBD1 (6 bases). The sample here was unsorted PBMCs, taken 6.3 years after starting antiretroviral therapy. The source of this sequence is a man aged 25 to 45 with HIV. The CDR3 is CASRPMGAGNEKLFF. CDR3 nucleotide sequence: TGTGCCAGCCGACCTATGGGGGCGGGGAATGAAAAACTGTTTTTT.